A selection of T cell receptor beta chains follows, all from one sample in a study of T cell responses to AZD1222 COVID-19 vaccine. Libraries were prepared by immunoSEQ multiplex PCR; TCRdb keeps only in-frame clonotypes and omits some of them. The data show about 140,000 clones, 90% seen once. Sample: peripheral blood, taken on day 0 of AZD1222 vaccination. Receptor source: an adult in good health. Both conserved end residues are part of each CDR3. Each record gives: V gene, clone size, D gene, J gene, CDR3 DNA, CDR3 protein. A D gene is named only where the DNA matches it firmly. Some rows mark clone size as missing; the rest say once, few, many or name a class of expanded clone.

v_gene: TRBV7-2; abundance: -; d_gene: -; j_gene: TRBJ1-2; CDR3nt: TGTGCCAGCAGCTTAGCCAGGGTTGACGGCTACACCTTC; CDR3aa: CASSLARVDGYTF
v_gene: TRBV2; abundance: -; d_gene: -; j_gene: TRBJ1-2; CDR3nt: TGTGCCAGCCTTCCCGACAGCCTCTATGGCTACACCTTC; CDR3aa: CASLPDSLYGYTF
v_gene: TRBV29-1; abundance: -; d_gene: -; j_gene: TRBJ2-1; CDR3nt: TGCAGCGCAGAACGTCACCCAGGCTTATCCTACAATGAGCAGTTCTTC; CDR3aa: CSAERHPGLSYNEQFF
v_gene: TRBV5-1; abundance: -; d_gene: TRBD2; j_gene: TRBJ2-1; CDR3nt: TGCGCCAGCAGCCTGTGGACTAGCGCGGACAACCCCTACAATGAGCAGTTCTTC; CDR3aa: CASSLWTSADNPYNEQFF
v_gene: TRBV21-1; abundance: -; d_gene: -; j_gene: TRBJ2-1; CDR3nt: TGTGCCAGCAGCCAAGGGACTAGCGGGATCAATGAGCAGTTCTTC; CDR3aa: CASSQGTSGINEQFF
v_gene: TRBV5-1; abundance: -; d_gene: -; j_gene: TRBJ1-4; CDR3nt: TGCGCCAGCAGCTTGGCCACGACAGCAACTAATGAAAAACTGTTTTTT; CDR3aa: CASSLATTATNEKLFF
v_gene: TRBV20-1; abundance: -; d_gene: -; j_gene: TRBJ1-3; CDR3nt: TGCAGTGCTAGTCCGTCAGGCTCTGGAAACACCATATATTTT; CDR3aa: CSASPSGSGNTIYF
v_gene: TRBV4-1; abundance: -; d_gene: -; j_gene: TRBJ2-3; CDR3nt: TGCGCCAGCAGCCAAGTGAATTCCCCGGAGCCGAATACGCAGTATTTT; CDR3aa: CASSQVNSPEPNTQYF
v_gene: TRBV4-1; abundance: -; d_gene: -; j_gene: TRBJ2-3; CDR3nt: TGCGCCAGCAGCCAAGTTGCTTACACAGATACGCAGTATTTT; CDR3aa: CASSQVAYTDTQYF
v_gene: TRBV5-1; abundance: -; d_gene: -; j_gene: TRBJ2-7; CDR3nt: TGCGCCAGCAGCCGTGACAGGTCCTACGAGCAGTACTTC; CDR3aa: CASSRDRSYEQYF
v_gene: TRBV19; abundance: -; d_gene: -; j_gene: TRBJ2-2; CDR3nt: TGTGCCAGTAGACCCAGGGGAAACTCGAACACCGGGGAGCTGTTTTTT; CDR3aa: CASRPRGNSNTGELFF
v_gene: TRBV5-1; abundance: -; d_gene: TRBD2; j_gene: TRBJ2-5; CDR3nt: TGCGCCAGCAGCTTGCCGGGACTAGTTAGAGAGACCCAGTACTTC; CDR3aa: CASSLPGLVRETQYF
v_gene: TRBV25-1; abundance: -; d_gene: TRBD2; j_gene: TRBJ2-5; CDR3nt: TGTGCCAGCAGTGAAGAGCGGGGGGGCCAAGAGACCCAGTACTTC; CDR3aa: CASSEERGGQETQYF
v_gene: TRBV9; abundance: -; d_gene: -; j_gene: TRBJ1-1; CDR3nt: TGTGCCAGCAGCGTGGCCGGGGTTAGCACTGAAGCTTTCTTT; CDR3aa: CASSVAGVSTEAFF
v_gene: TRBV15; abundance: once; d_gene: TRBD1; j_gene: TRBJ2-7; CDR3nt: TGTGCCACCAGCATGTACAGGGGAACCTACGAGCAGTACTTC; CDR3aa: CATSMYRGTYEQYF
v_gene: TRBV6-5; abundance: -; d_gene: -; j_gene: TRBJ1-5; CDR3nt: TGTGCCAGCATCCTAGGGGGGAATCAGCCCCAGCATTTT; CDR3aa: CASILGGNQPQHF
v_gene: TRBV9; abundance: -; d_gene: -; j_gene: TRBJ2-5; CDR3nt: TGTGCCAGCAGTGCACGCTTCGGACAAGAGACCCAGTACTTC; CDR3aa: CASSARFGQETQYF
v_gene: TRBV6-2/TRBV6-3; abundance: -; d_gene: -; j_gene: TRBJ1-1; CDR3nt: TGTGCCAGCAGTTACAGAGTGGGGTTGAACACTGAAGCTTTCTTT; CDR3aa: CASSYRVGLNTEAFF
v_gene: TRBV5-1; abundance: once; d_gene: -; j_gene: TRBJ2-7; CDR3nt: TGCGCCAGCAGCCACGAGCGGACAGATGGGGGCTTTAGCTCCTACGAGCAGTACTTC; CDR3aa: CASSHERTDGGFSSYEQYF
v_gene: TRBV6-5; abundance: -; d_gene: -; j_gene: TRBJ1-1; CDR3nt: TGTGCCAGCAGTTACTCTGGACCGGCGGGGAACACTGAAGCTTTCTTT; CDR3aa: CASSYSGPAGNTEAFF
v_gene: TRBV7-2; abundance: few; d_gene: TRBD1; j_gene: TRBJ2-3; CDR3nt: TGTGCCAGCGTCCGGGACAGGGTCACAGATACGCAGTATTTT; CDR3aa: CASVRDRVTDTQYF
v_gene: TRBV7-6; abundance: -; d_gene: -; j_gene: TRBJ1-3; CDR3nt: TGTGCCAGCAGCTTAGCGGTACCTGGTCCCACCTCTGGAAACACCATATATTTT; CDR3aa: CASSLAVPGPTSGNTIYF
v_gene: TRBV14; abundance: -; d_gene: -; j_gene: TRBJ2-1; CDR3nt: TGTGCCAGCAGCCAAGCCGGGCGGAGAGACTCCTACAATGAGCAGTTCTTC; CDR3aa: CASSQAGRRDSYNEQFF
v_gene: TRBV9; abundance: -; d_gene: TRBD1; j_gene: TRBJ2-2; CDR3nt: TGTGCCAGCAGCCCCGGGGTGGGTAGGGGGCCCGGGGAGCTGTTTTTT; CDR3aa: CASSPGVGRGPGELFF
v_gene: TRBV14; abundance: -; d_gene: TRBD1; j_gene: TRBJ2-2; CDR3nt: TGTGCCAGCAGCAAGCACAGGGGGGCGAACACCGGGGAGCTGTTTTTT; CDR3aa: CASSKHRGANTGELFF
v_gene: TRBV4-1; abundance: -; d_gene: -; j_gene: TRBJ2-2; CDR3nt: TGCGCCAGCAGCCCAAGCAGCGGGGAGCTGTTTTTT; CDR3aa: CASSPSSGELFF
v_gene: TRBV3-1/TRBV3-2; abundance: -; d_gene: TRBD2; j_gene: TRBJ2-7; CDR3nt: TGTGCCAGCAGCCTCACTAGCGGGGGCTCCTACGAGCAGTACTTC; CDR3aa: CASSLTSGGSYEQYF
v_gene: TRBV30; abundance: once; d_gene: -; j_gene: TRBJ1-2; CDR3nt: TGTGCCTGGAGTGGGGTTGAGAAGGCGCGCTATGGCTACACCTTC; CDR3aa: CAWSGVEKARYGYTF
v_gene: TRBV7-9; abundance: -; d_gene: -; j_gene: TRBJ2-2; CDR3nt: TGTGCCAGCATTCGGGTTAATACTAGCTGGACCGGGGAGCTGTTTTTT; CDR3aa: CASIRVNTSWTGELFF
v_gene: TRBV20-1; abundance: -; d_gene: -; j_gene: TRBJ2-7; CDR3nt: TGCAGTGCTAGTTGGGGAGCTCCCGGCGAGCAGTACTTC; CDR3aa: CSASWGAPGEQYF
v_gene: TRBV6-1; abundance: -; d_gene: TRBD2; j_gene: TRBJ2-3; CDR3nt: TGTGCCAGCAGTGACGGGACTAGCATCCCAGATACGCAGTATTTT; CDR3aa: CASSDGTSIPDTQYF
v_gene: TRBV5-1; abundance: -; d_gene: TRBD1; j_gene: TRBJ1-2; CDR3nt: TGCGCCAGCAGCTTGAGCCCGCGAGTGCCTGGACAGGGGCACTATGGCTACACCTTC; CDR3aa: CASSLSPRVPGQGHYGYTF
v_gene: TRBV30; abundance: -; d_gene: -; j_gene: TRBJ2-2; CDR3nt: TGTGCCTGGACCGCTCGGCTCCGGAACACCGGGGAGCTGTTTTTT; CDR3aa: CAWTARLRNTGELFF
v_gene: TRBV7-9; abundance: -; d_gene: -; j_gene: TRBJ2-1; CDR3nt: TGTGCCAGCAGCCCTCGGGGTGCCTACAATGAGCAGTTCTTC; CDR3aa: CASSPRGAYNEQFF
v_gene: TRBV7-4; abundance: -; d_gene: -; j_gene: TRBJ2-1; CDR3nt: TGTGCCAGCAGCTTAAGGACGGAGTCCTACAATGAGCAGTTCTTC; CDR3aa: CASSLRTESYNEQFF
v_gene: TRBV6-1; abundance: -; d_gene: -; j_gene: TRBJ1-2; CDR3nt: TGTGCCAGCAGTGAAAAAAGCTATGGCTACACCTTC; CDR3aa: CASSEKSYGYTF
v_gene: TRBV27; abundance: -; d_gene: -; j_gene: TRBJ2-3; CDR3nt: TGTGCCAACGCGACCCCGGCAGATACGCAGTATTTT; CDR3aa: CANATPADTQYF
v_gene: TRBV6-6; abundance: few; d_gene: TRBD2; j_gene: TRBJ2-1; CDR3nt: TGTGCCAGCAGCTCACGACTAGCGGGAGCCCCGGGCCGCTCCTACAATGAGCAGTTCTTC; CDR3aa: CASSSRLAGAPGRSYNEQFF
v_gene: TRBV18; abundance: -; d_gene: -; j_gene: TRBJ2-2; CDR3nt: TGTGCCAGCTCACCACTGGACAGTCCAATCGGGGAGCTGTTTTTT; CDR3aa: CASSPLDSPIGELFF
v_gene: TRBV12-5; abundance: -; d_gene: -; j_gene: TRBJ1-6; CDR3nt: TGTGCTAGTGGTTTGGAGCAGGGTTCACCCCTCCACTTT; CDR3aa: CASGLEQGSPLHF
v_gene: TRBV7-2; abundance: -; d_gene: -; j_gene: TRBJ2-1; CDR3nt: TGTGCCAGCAGCTTAGTCGGGACTTGGCAAGGTCTATCGATCTTC; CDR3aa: CASSLVGTWQGLSIF
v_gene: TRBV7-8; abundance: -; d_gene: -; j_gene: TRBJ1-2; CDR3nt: TGTGCCAGCAGCCCCGTCGTCGAGGGCTACACCTTC; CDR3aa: CASSPVVEGYTF
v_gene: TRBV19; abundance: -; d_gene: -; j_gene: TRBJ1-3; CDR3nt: TGTGCCAGTAAACCGCGACAGCCGACTTCTGGAAACACCATATATTTT; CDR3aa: CASKPRQPTSGNTIYF
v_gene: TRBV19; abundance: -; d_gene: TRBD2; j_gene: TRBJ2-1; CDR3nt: TGTGCAGTAATGGGGGGGAGCTCCTACAATGAGCAGTTCTTC; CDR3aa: CAVMGGSSYNEQFF
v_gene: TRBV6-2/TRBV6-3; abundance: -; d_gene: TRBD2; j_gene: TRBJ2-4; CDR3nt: TGTGCCAGCAGTGACGGTAGGACTAGCGGGAGGAGAAACATTCAGTACTTC; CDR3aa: CASSDGRTSGRRNIQYF
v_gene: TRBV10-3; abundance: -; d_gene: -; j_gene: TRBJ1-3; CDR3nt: TGTGCCATCAGTCAGGATTACAGAACCTCTGGAAACACCATATATTTT; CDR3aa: CAISQDYRTSGNTIYF
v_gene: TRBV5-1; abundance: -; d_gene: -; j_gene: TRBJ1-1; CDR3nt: TGCGCCAGCAGCTCGCTCGGGGTCACAAACACTGAAGCTTTCTTT; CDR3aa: CASSSLGVTNTEAFF
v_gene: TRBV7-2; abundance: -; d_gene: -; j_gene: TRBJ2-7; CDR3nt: TGTGCCAGCAGCTTACGGCGGGGGCCCTACGAGCAGTACTTC; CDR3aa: CASSLRRGPYEQYF